This T cell receptor (beta chain) was retrieved from a study of cytomegalovirus exposure and HLA in healthy donors. As for this clone: Antigen unknown.

Study-wide points: Both high specificity and high sensitivity reportedly marked the classifier's diagnosis of cytomegalovirus status. In a later analysis, the majority of CMV-associated beta chains seemingly showed HLA restriction. Clonal expansion, a later analysis showed, was greater in HLA-associated TCR beta chains than in equally common others. Overall, some 160 TCR beta chains were annotated as cytomegalovirus-associated.

Primers: 60 Vbeta forward and 13 Jbeta reverse. The assay was immunoSEQ multiplex PCR, and TCRdb's table has in-frame clones only and misses some. The sample shows around 190,000 clones, around 80% of them seen only once. The CDR3 length is 14 residues. Germline CDR1 reads SGHKS; CDR2 reads YYEKEE (reference sequence). V gave up 10 bases and J gave up 2 bases; unmatched junction bases: 8. Sequencing used PBMCs. The chain joins TRBV5-5 to TRBJ2-2; 7 bases agree with TRBD2. The source is a man between 35 and 55 years old in good health and CMV-seropositive. The CDR3 loop is CAYMGGGNTGELFF. Here the CDR3 DNA reads TGTGCCTACATGGGGGGGGGAAACACCGGGGAGCTGTTTTTT.